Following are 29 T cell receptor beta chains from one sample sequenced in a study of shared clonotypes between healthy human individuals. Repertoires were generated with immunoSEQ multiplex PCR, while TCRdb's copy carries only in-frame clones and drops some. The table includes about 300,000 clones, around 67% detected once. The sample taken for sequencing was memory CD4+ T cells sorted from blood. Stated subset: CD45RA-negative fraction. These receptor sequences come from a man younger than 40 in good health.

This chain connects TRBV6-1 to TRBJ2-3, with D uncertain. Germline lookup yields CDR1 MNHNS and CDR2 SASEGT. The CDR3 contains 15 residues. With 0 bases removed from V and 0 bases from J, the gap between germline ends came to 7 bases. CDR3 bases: TGTGCCAGCAGTGAAGCCGGTTTTAGCACAGATACGCAGTATTTT. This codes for CASSEAGFSTDTQYF.

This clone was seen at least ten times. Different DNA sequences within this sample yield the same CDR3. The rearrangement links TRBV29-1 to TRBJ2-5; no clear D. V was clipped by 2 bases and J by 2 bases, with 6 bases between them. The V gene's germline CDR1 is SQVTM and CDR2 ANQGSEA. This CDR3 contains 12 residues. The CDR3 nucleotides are TGCAGCGTTGAATCGGCACAAGAGACCCAGTACTTC. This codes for CSVESAQETQYF.

CDR3 amino acids: CSASAQETQYF. The CDR3 DNA is TGCAGTGCTAGCGCCCAAGAGACCCAGTACTTC. The V and J genes are TRBV20-1 and TRBJ2-5, with D uncertain. Per the germline V gene, CDR1 is DFQATT and CDR2 is SNEGSKA (reference sequence). The V end lost 3 bases, the J end lost 1 base, and 3 bases lay between the germline ends. The CDR3 runs to 11 residues.

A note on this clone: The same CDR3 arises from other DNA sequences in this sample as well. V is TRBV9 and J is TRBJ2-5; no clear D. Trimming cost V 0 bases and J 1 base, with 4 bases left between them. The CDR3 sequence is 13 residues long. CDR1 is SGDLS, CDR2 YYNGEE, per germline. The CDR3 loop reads CASSVGVQETQYF. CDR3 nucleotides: TGTGCCAGCAGCGTAGGCGTCCAAGAGACCCAGTACTTC.

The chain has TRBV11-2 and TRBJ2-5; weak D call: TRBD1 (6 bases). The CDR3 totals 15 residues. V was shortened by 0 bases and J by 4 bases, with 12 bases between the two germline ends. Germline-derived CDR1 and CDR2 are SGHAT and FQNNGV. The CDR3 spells CASSLEGGMGETQYF. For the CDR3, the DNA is TGTGCCAGCAGCTTAGAAGGGGGTATGGGAGAGACCCAGTACTTC.

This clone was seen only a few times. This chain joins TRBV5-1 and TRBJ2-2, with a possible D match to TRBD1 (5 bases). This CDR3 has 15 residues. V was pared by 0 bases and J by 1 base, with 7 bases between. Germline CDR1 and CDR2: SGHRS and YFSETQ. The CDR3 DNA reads TGCGCCAGCAGCTTGGGGCAGGGGAACACCGGGGAGCTGTTTTTT. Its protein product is CASSLGQGNTGELFF.

CDR3 coding DNA: TGTGCCAGTAGACCGGGACCAAGGAGCACTGAAGCTTTCTTT. It translates to CASRPGPRSTEAFF. This chain joins TRBV19 and TRBJ1-1; the D gene is possibly TRBD1 (5 bases). There are 14 residues in the CDR3. Germline V lookup: CDR1 LNHDA, CDR2 SQIVND (reference sequence). The V end was cut by 6 bases, the J end by 4 bases, with 15 bases between.

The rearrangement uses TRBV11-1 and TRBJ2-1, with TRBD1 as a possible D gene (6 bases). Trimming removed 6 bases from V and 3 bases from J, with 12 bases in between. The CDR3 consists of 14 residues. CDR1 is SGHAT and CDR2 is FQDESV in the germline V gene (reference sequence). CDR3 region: CASSKGTIYNEQFF. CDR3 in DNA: TGTGCCAGCAGTAAGGGGACAATCTACAATGAGCAGTTCTTC.

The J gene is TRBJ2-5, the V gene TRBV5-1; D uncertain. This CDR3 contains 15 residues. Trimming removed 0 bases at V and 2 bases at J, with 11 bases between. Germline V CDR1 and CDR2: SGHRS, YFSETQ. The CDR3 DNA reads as TGCGCCAGCAGCTTGGGCCAGGCCCCTCAAGAGACCCAGTACTTC. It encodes CASSLGQAPQETQYF. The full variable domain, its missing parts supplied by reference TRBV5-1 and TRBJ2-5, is KAGVTQTPRYLIKTRGQQVTLSCSPISGHRSVSWYQQTPGQGLQFLFEYFSETQRNKGNFPGRFSGRQFSNSRSEMNVSTLELGDSALYLCASSLGQAPQETQYFGPGTRLLVL.

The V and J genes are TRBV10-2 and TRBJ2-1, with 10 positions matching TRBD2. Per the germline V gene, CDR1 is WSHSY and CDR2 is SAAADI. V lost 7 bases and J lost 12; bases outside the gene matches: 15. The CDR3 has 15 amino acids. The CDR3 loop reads CASKGELAGHSGQFF. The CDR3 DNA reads TGCGCCAGCAAGGGTGAACTAGCGGGACACTCGGGGCAGTTCTTC.

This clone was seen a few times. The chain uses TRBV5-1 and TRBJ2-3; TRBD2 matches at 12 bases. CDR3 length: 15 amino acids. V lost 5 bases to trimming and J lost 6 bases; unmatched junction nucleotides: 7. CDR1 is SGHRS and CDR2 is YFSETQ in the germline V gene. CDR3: CASRRLAGGPDTQYF. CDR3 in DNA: TGCGCCAGCAGGCGGCTAGCGGGAGGGCCTGATACGCAGTATTTT.

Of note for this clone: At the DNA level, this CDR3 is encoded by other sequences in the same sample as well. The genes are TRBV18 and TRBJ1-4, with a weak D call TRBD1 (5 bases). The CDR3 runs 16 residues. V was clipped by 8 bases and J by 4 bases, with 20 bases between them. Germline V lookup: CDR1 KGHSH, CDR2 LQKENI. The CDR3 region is CASTDRRAGINEKLFF. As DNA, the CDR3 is TGTGCCAGCACTGACCGCCGCGCAGGGATTAATGAAAAACTGTTTTTT. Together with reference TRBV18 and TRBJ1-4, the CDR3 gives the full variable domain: NAGVMQNPRHLVRRRGQEARLRCSPMKGHSHVYWYRQLPEEGLKFMVYLQKENIIDESGMPKERFSAEFPKEGPSILRIQQVVRGDSAAYFCASTDRRAGINEKLFFGSGTQLSVL.

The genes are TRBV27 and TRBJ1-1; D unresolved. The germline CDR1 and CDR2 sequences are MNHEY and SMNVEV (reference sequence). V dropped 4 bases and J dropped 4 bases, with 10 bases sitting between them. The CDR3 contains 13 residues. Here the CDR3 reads CASSSYRGTEAFF. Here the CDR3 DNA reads TGTGCCAGCAGTTCCTACCGTGGCACTGAAGCTTTCTTT.

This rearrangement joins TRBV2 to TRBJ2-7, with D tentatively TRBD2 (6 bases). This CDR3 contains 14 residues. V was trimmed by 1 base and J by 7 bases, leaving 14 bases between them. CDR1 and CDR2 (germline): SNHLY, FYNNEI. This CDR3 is CASSEVSGLTEQYF. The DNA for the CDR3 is TGTGCCAGCAGTGAAGTTAGCGGCCTTACGGAGCAGTACTTC.

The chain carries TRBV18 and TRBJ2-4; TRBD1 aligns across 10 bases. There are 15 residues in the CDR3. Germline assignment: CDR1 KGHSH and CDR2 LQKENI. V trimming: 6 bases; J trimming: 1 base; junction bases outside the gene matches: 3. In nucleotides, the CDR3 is TGTGCCAGCTCGACAGGGGGCACGGCCAAAAACATTCAGTACTTC. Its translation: CASSTGGTAKNIQYF. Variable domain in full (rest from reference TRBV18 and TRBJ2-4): NAGVMQNPRHLVRRRGQEARLRCSPMKGHSHVYWYRQLPEEGLKFMVYLQKENIIDESGMPKERFSAEFPKEGPSILRIQQVVRGDSAAYFCASSTGGTAKNIQYFGAGTRLSVL.

The CDR3 spells CASSSGGTNEKLFF. The CDR3 DNA reads TGTGCCAGCAGTTCAGGGGGGACTAATGAAAAACTGTTTTTT. The chain recombines TRBV6-1 with TRBJ1-4, with 7 bases that match TRBD1. Germline assignment: CDR1 MNHNS and CDR2 SASEGT. The CDR3 length is 14 residues. Germline trimming cut 5 bases from V and 2 bases from J; bases unmatched to any gene: 2.

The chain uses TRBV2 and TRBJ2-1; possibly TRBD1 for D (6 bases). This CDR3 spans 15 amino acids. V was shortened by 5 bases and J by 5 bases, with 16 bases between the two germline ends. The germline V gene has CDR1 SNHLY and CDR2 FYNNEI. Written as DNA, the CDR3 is TGTGCCAGCAGTCAGTCCCGGGACAAAAACAATGAGCAGTTCTTC. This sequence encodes CASSQSRDKNNEQFF.

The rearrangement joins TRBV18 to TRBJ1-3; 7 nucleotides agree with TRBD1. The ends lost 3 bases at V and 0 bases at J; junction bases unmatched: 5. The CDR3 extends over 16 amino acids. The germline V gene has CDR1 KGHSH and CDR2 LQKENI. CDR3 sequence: CASSPPGQLSGNTIYF. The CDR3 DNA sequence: TGTGCCAGCTCACCGCCGGGACAGCTCTCTGGAAACACCATATATTTT.

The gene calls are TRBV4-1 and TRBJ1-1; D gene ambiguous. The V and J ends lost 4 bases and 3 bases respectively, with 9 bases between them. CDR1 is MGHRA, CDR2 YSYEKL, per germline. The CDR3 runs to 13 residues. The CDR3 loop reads CASSRIGDTEAFF. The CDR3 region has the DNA TGCGCCAGCAGCCGTATCGGGGACACTGAAGCTTTCTTT.

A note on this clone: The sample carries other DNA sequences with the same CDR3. The CDR3 loop reads CASSVGGAESYNEQFF. CDR3 in DNA: TGTGCCAGCAGCGTAGGGGGGGCTGAGTCCTACAATGAGCAGTTCTTC. This chain uses TRBV9 with TRBJ2-1; the D call may be TRBD1 or TRBD2 (6 bases each). The germline V gene has CDR1 SGDLS and CDR2 YYNGEE. The V gene lost 0 bases and the J gene lost 1 base, with 11 bases spanning the gap. This CDR3 is built from 16 residues.

The CDR3, as DNA: TGTGCCTCTAAACCCGGACTAGCGGGAGCCACGGGGTACAATGAGCAGTTCTTC. Encoded protein: CASKPGLAGATGYNEQFF. This chain uses TRBV2 with TRBJ2-1; 13 bases line up with TRBD2. The V segment lost 11 bases and the J segment 4 bases; nucleotides outside the gene matches: 17. In germline, CDR1 is SNHLY, CDR2 FYNNEI. This CDR3 spans 18 amino acids.

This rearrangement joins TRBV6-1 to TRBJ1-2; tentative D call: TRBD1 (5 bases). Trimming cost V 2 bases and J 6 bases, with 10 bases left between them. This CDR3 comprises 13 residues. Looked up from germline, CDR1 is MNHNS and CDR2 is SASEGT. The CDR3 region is CASSEHRRHGYTF. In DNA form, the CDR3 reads TGTGCCAGCAGTGAACACAGGAGGCATGGCTACACCTTC.

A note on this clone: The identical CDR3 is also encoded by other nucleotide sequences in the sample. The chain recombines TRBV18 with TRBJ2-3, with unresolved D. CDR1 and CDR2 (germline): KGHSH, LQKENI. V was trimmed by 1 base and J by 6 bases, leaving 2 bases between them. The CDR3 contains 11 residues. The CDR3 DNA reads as TGTGCCAGCTCACCACGCGATACGCAGTATTTT. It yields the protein CASSPRDTQYF. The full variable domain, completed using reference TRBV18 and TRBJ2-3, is NAGVMQNPRHLVRRRGQEARLRCSPMKGHSHVYWYRQLPEEGLKFMVYLQKENIIDESGMPKERFSAEFPKEGPSILRIQQVVRGDSAAYFCASSPRDTQYFGPGTRLTVL.

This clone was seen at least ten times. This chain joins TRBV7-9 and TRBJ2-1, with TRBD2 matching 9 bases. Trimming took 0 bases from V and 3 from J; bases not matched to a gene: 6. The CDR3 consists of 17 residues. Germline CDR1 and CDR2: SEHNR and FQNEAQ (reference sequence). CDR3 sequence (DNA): TGTGCCAGCAGCTTAGCGCTGGGACTAGCTATCTACAATGAGCAGTTCTTC. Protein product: CASSLALGLAIYNEQFF.

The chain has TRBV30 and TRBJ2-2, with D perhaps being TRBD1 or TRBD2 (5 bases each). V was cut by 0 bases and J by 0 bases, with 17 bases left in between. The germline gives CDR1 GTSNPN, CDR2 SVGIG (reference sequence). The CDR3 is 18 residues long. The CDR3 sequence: CAWSVRNGDPANTGELFF. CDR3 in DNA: TGTGCCTGGAGTGTCCGGAACGGGGACCCTGCGAACACCGGGGAGCTGTTTTTT.

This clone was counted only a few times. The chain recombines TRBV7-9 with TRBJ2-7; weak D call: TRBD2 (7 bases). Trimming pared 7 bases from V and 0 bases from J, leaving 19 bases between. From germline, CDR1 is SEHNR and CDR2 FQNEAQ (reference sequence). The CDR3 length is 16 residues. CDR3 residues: CASKGGGRDNSYEQYF. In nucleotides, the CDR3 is TGTGCCAGCAAAGGGGGAGGGAGGGACAACTCCTACGAGCAGTACTTC.

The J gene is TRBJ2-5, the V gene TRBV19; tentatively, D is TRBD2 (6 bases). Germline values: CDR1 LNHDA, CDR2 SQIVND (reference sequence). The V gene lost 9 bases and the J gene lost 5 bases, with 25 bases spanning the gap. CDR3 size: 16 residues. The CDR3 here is CASLGVLEARGETQYF. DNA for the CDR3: TGTGCCAGCTTGGGGGTTTTGGAGGCCCGGGGGGAGACCCAGTACTTC. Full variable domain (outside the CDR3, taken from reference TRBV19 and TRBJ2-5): DGGITQSPKYLFRKEGQNVTLSCEQNLNHDAMYWYRQDPGQGLRLIYYSQIVNDFQKGDIAEGYSVSREKKESFPLTVTSAQKNPTAFYLCASLGVLEARGETQYFGPGTRLLVL.

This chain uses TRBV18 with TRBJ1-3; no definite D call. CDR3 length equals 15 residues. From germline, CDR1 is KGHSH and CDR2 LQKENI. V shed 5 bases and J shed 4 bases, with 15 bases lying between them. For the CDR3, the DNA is TGTGCCAGCTCAGGCTCTTTCGGTGGAGGAAACACCATATATTTT. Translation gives CASSGSFGGGNTIYF.

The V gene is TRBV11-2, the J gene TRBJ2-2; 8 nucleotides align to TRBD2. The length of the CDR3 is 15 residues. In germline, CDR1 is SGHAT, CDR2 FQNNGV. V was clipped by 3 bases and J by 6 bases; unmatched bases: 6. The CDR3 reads CASSLRTSPPGELFF. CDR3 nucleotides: TGTGCCAGCAGCTTGCGGACTAGCCCACCCGGGGAGCTGTTTTTT.